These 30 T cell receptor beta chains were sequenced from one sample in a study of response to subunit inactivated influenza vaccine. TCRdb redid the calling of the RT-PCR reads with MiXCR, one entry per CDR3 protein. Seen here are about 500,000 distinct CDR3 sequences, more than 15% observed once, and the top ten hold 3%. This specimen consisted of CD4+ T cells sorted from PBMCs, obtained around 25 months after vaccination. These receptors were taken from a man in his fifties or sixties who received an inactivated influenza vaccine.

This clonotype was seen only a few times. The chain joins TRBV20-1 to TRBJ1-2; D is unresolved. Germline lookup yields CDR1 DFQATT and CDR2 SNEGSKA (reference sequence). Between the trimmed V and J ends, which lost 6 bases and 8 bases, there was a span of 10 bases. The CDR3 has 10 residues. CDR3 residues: CSAKIEGYTF. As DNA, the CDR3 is TGCAGTGCCAAAATTGAGGGCTACACCTTC.

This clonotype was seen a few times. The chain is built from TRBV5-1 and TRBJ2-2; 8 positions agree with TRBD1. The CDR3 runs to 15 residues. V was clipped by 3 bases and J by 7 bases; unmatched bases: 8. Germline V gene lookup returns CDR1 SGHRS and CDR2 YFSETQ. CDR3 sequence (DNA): TGCGCCAGCAGCTGGGCCGGACAGGGTGGCGGGGAGCTGTTTTTT. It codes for CASSWAGQGGGELFF.

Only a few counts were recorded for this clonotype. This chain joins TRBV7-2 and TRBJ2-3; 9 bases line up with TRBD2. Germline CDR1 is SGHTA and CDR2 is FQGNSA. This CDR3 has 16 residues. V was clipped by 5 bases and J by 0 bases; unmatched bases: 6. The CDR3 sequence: CASSPSGTSSTDTQYF. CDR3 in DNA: TGTGCCAGCAGCCCTAGCGGGACTTCTAGCACAGATACGCAGTATTTT.

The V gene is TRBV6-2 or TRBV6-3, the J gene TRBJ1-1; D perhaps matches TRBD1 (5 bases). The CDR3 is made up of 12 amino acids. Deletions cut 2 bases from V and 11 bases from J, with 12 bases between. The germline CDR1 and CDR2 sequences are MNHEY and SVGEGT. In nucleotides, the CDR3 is TGTGCCAGCAGTTACGGGGGGACTTCGGCTTTCTTT. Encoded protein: CASSYGGTSAFF.

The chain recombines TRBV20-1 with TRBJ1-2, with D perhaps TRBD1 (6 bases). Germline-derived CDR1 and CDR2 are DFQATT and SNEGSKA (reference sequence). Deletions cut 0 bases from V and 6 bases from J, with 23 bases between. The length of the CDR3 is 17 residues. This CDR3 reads CSARDSRRAWDKDGYTF. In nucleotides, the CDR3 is TGCAGTGCTAGAGATAGCCGACGCGCCTGGGACAAAGATGGCTACACCTTC.

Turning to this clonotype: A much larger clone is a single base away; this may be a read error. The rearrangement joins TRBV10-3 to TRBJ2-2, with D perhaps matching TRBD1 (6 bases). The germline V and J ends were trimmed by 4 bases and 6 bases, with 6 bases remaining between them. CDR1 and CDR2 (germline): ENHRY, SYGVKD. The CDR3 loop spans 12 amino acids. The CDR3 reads CAISGGPGELFF. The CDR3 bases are TGTGCCATCAGTGGGGGGCCCGGGGAGCTGTTTTTT.

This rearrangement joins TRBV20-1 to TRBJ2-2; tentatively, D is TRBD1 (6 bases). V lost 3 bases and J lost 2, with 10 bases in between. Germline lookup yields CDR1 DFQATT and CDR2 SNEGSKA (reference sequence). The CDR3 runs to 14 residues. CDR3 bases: TGCAGTGCTAGGTGGGGGCTTAACACCGGGGAGCTGTTTTTT. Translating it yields CSARWGLNTGELFF.

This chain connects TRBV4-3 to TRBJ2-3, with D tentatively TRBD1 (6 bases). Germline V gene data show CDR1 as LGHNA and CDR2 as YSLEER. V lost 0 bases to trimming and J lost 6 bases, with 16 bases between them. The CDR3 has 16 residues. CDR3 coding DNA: TGCGCCAGCAGCCAAGATCGCATGACAGGTTGGGATACGCAGTATTTT. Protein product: CASSQDRMTGWDTQYF.

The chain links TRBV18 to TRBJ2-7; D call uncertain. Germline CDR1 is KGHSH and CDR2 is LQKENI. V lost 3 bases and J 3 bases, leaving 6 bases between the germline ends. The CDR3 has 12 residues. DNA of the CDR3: TGTGCCAGCTCACCGGTTGACTACGAGCAGTACTTC. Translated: CASSPVDYEQYF. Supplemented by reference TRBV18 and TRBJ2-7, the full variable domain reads NAGVMQNPRHLVRRRGQEARLRCSPMKGHSHVYWYRQLPEEGLKFMVYLQKENIIDESGMPKERFSAEFPKEGPSILRIQQVVRGDSAAYFCASSPVDYEQYFGPGTRLTVT.

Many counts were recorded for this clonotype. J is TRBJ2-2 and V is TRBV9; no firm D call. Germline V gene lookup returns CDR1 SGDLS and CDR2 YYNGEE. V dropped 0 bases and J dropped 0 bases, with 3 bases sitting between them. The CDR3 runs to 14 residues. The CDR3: CASSVVPNTGELFF. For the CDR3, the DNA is TGTGCCAGCAGCGTAGTACCGAACACCGGGGAGCTGTTTTTT.

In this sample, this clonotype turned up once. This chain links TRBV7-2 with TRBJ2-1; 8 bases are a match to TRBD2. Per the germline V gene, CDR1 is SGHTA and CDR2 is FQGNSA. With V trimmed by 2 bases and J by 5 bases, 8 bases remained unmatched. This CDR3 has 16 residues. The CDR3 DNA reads TGTGCCAGCAGCTTAACTACCACTAGCGGAAACAATGAGCAGTTCTTC. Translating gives CASSLTTTSGNNEQFF.

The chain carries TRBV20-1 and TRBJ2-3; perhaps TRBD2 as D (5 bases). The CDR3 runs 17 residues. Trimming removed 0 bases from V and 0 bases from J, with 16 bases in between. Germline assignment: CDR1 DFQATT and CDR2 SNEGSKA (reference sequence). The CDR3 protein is CSARDLAGPTSTDTQYF. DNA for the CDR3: TGCAGTGCTAGAGATCTGGCGGGCCCAACTAGCACAGATACGCAGTATTTT.

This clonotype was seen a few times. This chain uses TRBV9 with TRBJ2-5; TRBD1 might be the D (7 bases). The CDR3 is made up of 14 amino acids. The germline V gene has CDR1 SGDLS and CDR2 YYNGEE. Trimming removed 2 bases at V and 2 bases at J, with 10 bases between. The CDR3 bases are TGTGCCAGCAGCGTGGGGGGACAGCAAGAGACCCAGTACTTC. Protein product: CASSVGGQQETQYF.

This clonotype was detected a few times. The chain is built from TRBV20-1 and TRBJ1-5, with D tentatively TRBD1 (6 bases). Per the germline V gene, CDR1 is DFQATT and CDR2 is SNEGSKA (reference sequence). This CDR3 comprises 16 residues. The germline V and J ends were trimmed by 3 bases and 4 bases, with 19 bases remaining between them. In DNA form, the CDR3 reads TGCAGTGCTAGTTTGGGGGGCTCTCTGGAAAATCAGCCCCAGCATTTT. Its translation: CSASLGGSLENQPQHF.

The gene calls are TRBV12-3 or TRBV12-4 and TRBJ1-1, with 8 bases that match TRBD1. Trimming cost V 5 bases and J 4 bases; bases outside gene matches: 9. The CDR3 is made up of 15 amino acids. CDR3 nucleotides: TGTGCCAGCAGTGGCCCGACAGGGGTGGGCACTGAAGCTTTCTTT. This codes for CASSGPTGVGTEAFF.

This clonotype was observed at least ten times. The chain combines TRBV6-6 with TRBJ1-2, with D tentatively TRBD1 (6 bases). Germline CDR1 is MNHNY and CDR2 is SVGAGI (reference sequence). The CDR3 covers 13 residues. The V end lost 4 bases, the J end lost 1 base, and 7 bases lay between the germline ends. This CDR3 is CASSSDSNYGYTF. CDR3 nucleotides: TGTGCCAGCAGTTCGGACAGTAACTATGGCTACACCTTC.

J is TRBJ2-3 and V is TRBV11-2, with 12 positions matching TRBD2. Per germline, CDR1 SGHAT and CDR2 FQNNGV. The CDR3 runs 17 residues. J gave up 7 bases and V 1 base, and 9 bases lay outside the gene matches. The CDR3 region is CASSLVGLAGGPHTQYF. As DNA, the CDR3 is TGTGCCAGCAGCTTAGTCGGGCTAGCGGGGGGGCCACATACGCAGTATTTT.

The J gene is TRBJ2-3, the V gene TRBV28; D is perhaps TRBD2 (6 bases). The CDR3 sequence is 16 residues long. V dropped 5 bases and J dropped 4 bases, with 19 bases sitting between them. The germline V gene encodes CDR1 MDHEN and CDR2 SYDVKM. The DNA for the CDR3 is TGTGCCAGCAGTCCCGCCGGTAGCGGAGCAGCAGATACGCAGTATTTT. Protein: CASSPAGSGAADTQYF.

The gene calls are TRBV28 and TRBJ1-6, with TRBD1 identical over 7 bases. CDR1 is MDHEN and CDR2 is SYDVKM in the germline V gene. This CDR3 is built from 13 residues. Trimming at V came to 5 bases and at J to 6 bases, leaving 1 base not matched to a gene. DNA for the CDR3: TGTGCCAGCAGTGGGACAGCTAATTCACCCCTCCACTTT. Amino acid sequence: CASSGTANSPLHF.

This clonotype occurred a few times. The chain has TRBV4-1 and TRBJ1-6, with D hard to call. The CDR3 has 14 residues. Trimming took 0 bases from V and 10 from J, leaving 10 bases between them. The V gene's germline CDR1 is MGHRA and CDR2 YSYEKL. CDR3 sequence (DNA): TGCGCCAGCAGCCAAGATCTATTGAAATCACCCCTCCACTTT. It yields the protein CASSQDLLKSPLHF.

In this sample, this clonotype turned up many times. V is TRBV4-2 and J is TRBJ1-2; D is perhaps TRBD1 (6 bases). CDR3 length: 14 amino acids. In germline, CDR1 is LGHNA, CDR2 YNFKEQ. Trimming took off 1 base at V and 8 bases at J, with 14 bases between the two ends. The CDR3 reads CASSQAYRDGGYTF. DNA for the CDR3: TGTGCCAGCAGCCAAGCCTACAGGGATGGCGGCTACACCTTC.

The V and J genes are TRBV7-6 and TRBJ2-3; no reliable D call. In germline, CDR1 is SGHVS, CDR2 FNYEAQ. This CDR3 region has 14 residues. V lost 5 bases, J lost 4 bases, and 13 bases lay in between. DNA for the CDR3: TGTGCCAGCAGCCCCGCTGGGTTGGCAGATACGCAGTATTTT. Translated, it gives CASSPAGLADTQYF.

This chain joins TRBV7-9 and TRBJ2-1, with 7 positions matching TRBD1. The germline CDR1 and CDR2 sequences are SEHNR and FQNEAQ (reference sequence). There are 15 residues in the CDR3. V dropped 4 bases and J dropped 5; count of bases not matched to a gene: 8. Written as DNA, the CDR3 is TGTGCCAGCAGCTCAACAGGGGCCTGGGACAATGAGCAGTTCTTC. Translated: CASSSTGAWDNEQFF. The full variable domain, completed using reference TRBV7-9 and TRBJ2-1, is DTGVSQNPRHKITKRGQNVTFRCDPISEHNRLYWYRQTLGQGPEFLTYFQNEAQLEKSRLLSDRFSAERPKGSFSTLEIQRTEQGDSAMYLCASSSTGAWDNEQFFGPGTRLTVL.

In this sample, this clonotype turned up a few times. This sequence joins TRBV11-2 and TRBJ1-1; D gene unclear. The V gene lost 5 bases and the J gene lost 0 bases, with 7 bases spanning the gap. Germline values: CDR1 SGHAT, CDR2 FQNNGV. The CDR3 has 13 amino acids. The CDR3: CASSAELNTEAFF. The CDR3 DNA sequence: TGTGCCAGCAGCGCTGAGTTGAACACTGAAGCTTTCTTT. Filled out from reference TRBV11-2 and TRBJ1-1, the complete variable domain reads EAGVAQSPRYKIIEKRQSVAFWCNPISGHATLYWYQQILGQGPKLLIQFQNNGVVDDSQLPKDRFSAERLKGVDSTLKIQPAKLEDSAVYLCASSAELNTEAFFGQGTRLTVV.

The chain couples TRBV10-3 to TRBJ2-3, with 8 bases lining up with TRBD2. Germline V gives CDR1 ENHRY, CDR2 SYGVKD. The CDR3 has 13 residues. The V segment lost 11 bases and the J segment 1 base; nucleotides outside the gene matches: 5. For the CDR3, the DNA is TGTGCCGTATTTAGCGGGGGCACAGATACGCAGTATTTT. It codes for CAVFSGGTDTQYF.

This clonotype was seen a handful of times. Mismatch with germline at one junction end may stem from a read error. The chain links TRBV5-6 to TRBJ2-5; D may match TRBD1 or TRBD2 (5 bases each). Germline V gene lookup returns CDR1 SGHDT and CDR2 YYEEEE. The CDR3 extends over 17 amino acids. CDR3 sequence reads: CASSLGPLGVNQETQYF. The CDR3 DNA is TGTGCCAGCAGTTTGGGACCTTTGGGGGTTAACCAAGAGACCCAGTACTTC. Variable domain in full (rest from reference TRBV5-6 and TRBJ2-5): DAGVTQSPTHLIKTRGQQVTLRCSPKSGHDTVSWYQQALGQGPQFIFQYYEEEERQRGNFPDRFSGHQFPNYSSELNVNALLLGDSALYLCASSLGPLGVNQETQYFGPGTRLLVL.

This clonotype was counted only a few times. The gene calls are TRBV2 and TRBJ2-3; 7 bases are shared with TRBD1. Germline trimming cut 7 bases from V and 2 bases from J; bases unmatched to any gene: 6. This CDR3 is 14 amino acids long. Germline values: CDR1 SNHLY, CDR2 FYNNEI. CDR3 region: CASNRDSNTDTQYF. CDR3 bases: TGTGCCAGCAATCGGGACAGCAACACAGATACGCAGTATTTT.

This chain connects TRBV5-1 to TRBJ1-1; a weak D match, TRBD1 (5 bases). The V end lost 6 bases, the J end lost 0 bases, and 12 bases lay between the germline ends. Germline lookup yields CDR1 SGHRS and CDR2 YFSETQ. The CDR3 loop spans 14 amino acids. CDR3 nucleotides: TGCGCCAGCAAGGCCGGGGGGTTGAACACTGAAGCTTTCTTT. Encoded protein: CASKAGGLNTEAFF.

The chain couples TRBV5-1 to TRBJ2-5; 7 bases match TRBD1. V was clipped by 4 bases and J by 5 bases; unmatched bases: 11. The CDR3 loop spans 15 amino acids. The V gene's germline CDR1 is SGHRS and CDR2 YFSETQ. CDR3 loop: CASSPYIDRAETQYF. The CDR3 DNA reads TGCGCCAGCAGCCCTTATATCGACAGGGCGGAGACCCAGTACTTC. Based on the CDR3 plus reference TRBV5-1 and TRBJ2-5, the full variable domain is KAGVTQTPRYLIKTRGQQVTLSCSPISGHRSVSWYQQTPGQGLQFLFEYFSETQRNKGNFPGRFSGRQFSNSRSEMNVSTLELGDSALYLCASSPYIDRAETQYFGPGTRLLVL.

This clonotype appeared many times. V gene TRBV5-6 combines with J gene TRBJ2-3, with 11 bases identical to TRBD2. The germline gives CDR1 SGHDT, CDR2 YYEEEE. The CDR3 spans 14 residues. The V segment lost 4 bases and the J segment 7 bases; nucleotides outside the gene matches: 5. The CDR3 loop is CASSDSGGANTQYF. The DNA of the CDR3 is TGTGCCAGCAGCGATAGCGGGGGGGCTAATACGCAGTATTTT.